This T cell receptor beta chain was observed in a study of siplizumab effects on memory and regulatory T cells. Generated by immunoSEQ multiplex PCR, the TCRdb table keeps only in-frame clones and is missing some. The data hold fewer than 85,000 clones, with 95% observed a single time. Concerning this clone: Antigen unknown.

The study's findings and limits: Relative to controls at roughly 30%, mappable alloreactive CD4+ clones exhibited a mean Treg-derived proportion of approximately 62% with siplizumab. Contribution to the alloresponse seemed major for naive T cells, which also seemed more diverse than memory cells. Proliferating Tregs from siplizumab cultures lacked functional confirmation of suppression. A significant reduction in alloreactive sequences traceable to unstimulated CD4+ memory cells was produced by siplizumab.

Trimming removed 4 bases from V and 4 bases from J; junction bases left unmatched: 11. The CDR3 has 16 residues. Looked up from germline, CDR1 is GTSNPN and CDR2 is SVGIG (reference sequence). The clonotype was recovered from a human donor in good health. Sample: CD8+ T cells sorted from blood. The V gene is TRBV30, the J gene TRBJ2-1; 9 positions agree with TRBD2. CDR3 sequence: CAWNPGGLAAYNEQFF. The CDR3 DNA sequence: TGTGCCTGGAACCCAGGGGGACTAGCAGCTTACAATGAGCAGTTCTTC.